The sequence of this T cell receptor (beta chain) was determined in a study of technical replicates of blood from a few donors. The V gene's germline CDR1 is SEHNR and CDR2 FQNEAQ (reference sequence). The CDR3 has 14 amino acids. V was shortened by 2 bases and J by 1 base, with 8 bases between the two germline ends. Generated by immunoSEQ multiplex PCR, the TCRdb table keeps only in-frame clones and is missing some. The sample lists 60,000 to 85,000 clones, 94% occurring once. The sequenced sample was T cells isolated from PBMCs. The receptor's source is a human donor in good health. This chain connects TRBV7-9 to TRBJ1-2; D uncertain. The CDR3 region is CASSLSYGNYGYTF. DNA for the CDR3: TGTGCCAGCAGCTTATCCTACGGTAACTATGGCTACACCTTC.